This T cell receptor (beta chain) was identified during a study of OX40 agonist ivuxolimab in advanced cancers. Study overall: Patient treatment consisted of intravenous ivuxolimab administration every 2 weeks at 0.01 to 10 mg/kg.

Profiling relied on immunoSEQ multiplex PCR, and the TCRdb table lists in-frame clones only, not all of them. The sample yields roughly 50,000 clones, roughly nine tenths seen once. Comments on this clone: Its antigen is currently unknown.

Broader study findings: The authors did not determine the antigen specificity of the expanded peripheral T cells. Patients who responded partially at 0.1-3.0 mg/kg showed clonal expansion ranking among the lowest. Within 6 weeks, CD4+ and CD8+ blood T cells expanded clonally at 0.1 to 3.0 mg/kg.

V was clipped by 2 bases and J by 8 bases; unmatched bases: 9. The germline gives CDR1 MGHRA, CDR2 YSYEKL. CDR3 length equals 15 residues. The source is an adult with an advanced solid tumor such as melanoma, head and neck, liver or kidney cancer. The specimen comprised CD4+ or CD8+ T cells sorted from blood, sampled in a trial of the OX40 agonist ivuxolimab. The V and J genes are TRBV4-1 and TRBJ1-2, with 9 bases lining up with TRBD1. The CDR3 reads CASSQTVGTGWGYTF. The CDR3 nucleotides read TGCGCCAGCAGCCAAACCGTCGGGACAGGGTGGGGCTACACCTTC.